This TCR beta chain was documented in a study of blood T cell repertoires in COVID-19. Study at large: Acute and convalescent COVID-19 specimens originated in the United States, Italy and Spain.

The CDR3 is 14 residues long. Germline CDR1 and CDR2: SGHAT and FQNNGV. V dropped 5 bases and J dropped 8 bases, with 16 bases sitting between them. TCRdb's copy holds only in-frame clones and misses some; the assay was immunoSEQ multiplex PCR. The table has 160,000 or so clones, around 75% seen once. The origin of this receptor is a woman older than 75 with acute or convalescent COVID-19. The rearrangement links TRBV11-2 to TRBJ2-1, with D possibly being TRBD2 (5 bases). Sequenced: peripheral blood. Here the CDR3 reads CASSGSGTKDEQFF. The CDR3 DNA follows: TGTGCCAGCAGCGGAAGCGGCACCAAGGATGAGCAGTTCTTC.